This T cell receptor (beta chain) derives from a study of blood T cells in healthy people across ages. There are many counts of this clonotype. The antigen is not known. Using a J-beta primer mix together with a sample-barcoded 5' primer, a second PCR was run for roughly 6 to 11 cycles. TCRdb reprocessed the 5' RACE reads via MiXCR and lists one record per CDR3 protein. This sample has roughly 700,000 distinct CDR3 sequences, with around 48% found just once. J gave up 1 base and V 6 bases, and 14 bases lay outside the gene matches. Germline CDR1 is DFQATT and CDR2 is SNEGSKA (reference sequence). The CDR3 has 16 amino acids. Study-wide findings and caveats: For the donors, CMV status was unknown and possibly confounded expanded clonotype changes.

Isolation per sample recovered at least 7 million PBMCs. Total RNA was isolated from each sample in quantities of at least 5.5 micrograms. V and J are TRBV20-1 and TRBJ2-5; 7 bases match TRBD2. The clonotype comes from a woman aged 60-70 years in good health. Material for sequencing was blood. The CDR3 protein is CSAMRAASGLQETQYF. DNA for the CDR3: TGCAGTGCCATGCGGGCGGCTAGCGGTCTCCAAGAGACCCAGTACTTC.